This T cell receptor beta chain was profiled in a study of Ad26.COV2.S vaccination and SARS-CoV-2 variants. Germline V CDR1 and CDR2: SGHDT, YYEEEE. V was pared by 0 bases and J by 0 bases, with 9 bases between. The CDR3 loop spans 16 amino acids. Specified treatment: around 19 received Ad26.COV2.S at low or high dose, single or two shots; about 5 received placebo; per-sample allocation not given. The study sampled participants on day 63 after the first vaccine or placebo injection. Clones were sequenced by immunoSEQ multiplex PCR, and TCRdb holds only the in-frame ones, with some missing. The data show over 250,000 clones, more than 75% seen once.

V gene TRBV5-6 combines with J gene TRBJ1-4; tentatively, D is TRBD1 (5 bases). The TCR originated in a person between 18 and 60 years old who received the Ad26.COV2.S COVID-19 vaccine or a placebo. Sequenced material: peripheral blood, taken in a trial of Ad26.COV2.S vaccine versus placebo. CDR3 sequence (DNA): TGTGCCAGCAGCTTGGGGGGCATTGCAACTAATGAAAAACTGTTTTTT. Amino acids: CASSLGGIATNEKLFF. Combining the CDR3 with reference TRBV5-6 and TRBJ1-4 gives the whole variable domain DAGVTQSPTHLIKTRGQQVTLRCSPKSGHDTVSWYQQALGQGPQFIFQYYEEEERQRGNFPDRFSGHQFPNYSSELNVNALLLGDSALYLCASSLGGIATNEKLFFGSGTQLSVL.